Listed below are T cell receptor beta chains from one sample, sequenced in a study of siplizumab effects on memory and regulatory T cells. Clones were read by immunoSEQ multiplex PCR, and TCRdb kept only the in-frame ones, dropping some. The sample lists about 100,000 clones; 75% to 95% were seen once. The sample consisted of CD4+ T cells sorted from blood. The receptors here all came from a human donor in good health. Some clones in this sample may be carry-over from other donors' samples. CDR3s include the opening cysteine and the closing phenylalanine or tryptophan. D genes are given only for firm matches. Size is omitted from some rows. Given values are once, few, many or a class for expanded clones.

>TRBD1|-|TRBV29-1|TRBJ2-7
TGCAGCGTCGCGAAAGGACAGGGGGCTTTCGAGCAGTACTTC
CSVAKGQGAFEQYF
>TRBD2|few|TRBV11-2|TRBJ2-4
TGTGCCAGCAGCTTAAGGGGAAGCGGGACCAAAAACATTCAGTACTTC
CASSLRGSGTKNIQYF
>TRBD2|-|TRBV9|TRBJ2-7
TGTGCCAGCAGCGTAGCGGGGACTAGCGGGAGCGAGCAGTACTTC
CASSVAGTSGSEQYF
>-|-|TRBV5-6|TRBJ1-2
TGTGCCAGCAGCTTGGGCCAGGGTAACTATGGCTACACCTTC
CASSLGQGNYGYTF
>TRBD1|few|TRBV15|TRBJ1-2
TGTGCCACCAGCAGGGACAGGACCTATGGCTACACCTTC
CATSRDRTYGYTF
>TRBD1|-|TRBV5-5|TRBJ2-3
TGTGCCAGCAGCTCCGGACAGGGTCCAGATACGCAGTATTTT
CASSSGQGPDTQYF
>-|-|TRBV6-6|TRBJ2-2
TGTGCCAGCAGATCTCCCGGGATCAACACCGGGGAGCTGTTTTTT
CASRSPGINTGELFF
>TRBD2|-|TRBV2|TRBJ2-7
TGTGCCAGCAGCGGGGACTACTACGAGCAGTACTTC
CASSGDYYEQYF
>-|-|TRBV2|TRBJ1-2
TGTGCCAGCACAACAGAGACTGCACATGGCTACACCTTC
CASTTETAHGYTF
>-|-|TRBV4-1|TRBJ1-1
TGCGCCAGCAGCCAGATTGGGACCACTGAAGCTTTCTTT
CASSQIGTTEAFF
>-|once|TRBV10-2|TRBJ2-3
TGCGCCAGCAGTGAGTTGAGGACAGGCACAGATACGCAGTATTTT
CASSELRTGTDTQYF
>-|-|TRBV7-7|TRBJ2-2
TGTGCTAGCAGCTTAGGCCAGGGGAACACCGGGGAGCTGTTTTTT
CASSLGQGNTGELFF
>-|-|TRBV2|TRBJ1-1
TGTGCCAGCAGGCTGGACAGATCGAACACTGAAGCTTTCTTT
CASRLDRSNTEAFF
>TRBD1|-|TRBV5-6|TRBJ2-3
TGTGCCAGCAGCTTGCCCCAGGGGGTAATGACAGATACGCAGTATTTT
CASSLPQGVMTDTQYF
>-|-|TRBV18|TRBJ2-3
TGTGCCAGCTCACCACTCGGGAGCACCCGGGATACGCAGTATTTT
CASSPLGSTRDTQYF
>-|-|TRBV10-3|TRBJ2-3
TGTGCCATCAGTGGTCTGAGGGGGGCAGATACGCAGTATTTT
CAISGLRGADTQYF
>-|-|TRBV4-1|TRBJ2-5
TGCGCCAGCAGCCAAGATCGGCGGACAGCCCATGAGACCCAGTACTTC
CASSQDRRTAHETQYF
>TRBD2|-|TRBV6-5|TRBJ2-1
TGTGCCAGCAGCCCGGGAGGCGATGAGCAGTTCTTC
CASSPGGDEQFF
>-|-|TRBV9|TRBJ2-1
TGTGCCAGCAGTATGGCGGGACTCGAAAATAATGAGCAGTTCTTC
CASSMAGLENNEQFF
>TRBD2|-|TRBV5-1|TRBJ2-3
TGCGCCAGCAGCTTGGCCCCAGCGGGAGGGCCTGGCACAGATACGCAGTATTTT
CASSLAPAGGPGTDTQYF
>-|-|TRBV29-1|TRBJ2-3
TGCAGCGTTGTAGCCAGTAGCACAGATACGCAGTATTTT
CSVVASSTDTQYF
>TRBD2|-|TRBV12-5|TRBJ2-2
TGTGCTAGTGGTTTGGTAGTAGCGGGAGGCGCCACCGGGGAGCTGTTTTTT
CASGLVVAGGATGELFF
>-|-|TRBV11-3|TRBJ2-1
TGTGCCAGCAGCTTATCGTGGGTCCCGGGAAATATTTTCTTC
CASSLSWVPGNIFF
>-|-|TRBV6-1|TRBJ1-1
TGTGCCAGCAGTGACTGGGTGAACACTGAAGCTTTCTTT
CASSDWVNTEAFF
>-|-|TRBV7-3|TRBJ2-1
TGTGCCAGCAGCTTTAGGGCTGGTAGGGGAGGCAATGAGCAGTTCTTC
CASSFRAGRGGNEQFF
>-|-|TRBV11-3|TRBJ2-5
TGTGCCAGCAGCTTAGGGGGCCAAGAGACCCAGTACTTC
CASSLGGQETQYF
>TRBD2|-|TRBV5-8|TRBJ2-3
TGTGCCAGCAGAAAACTAGCGGGAGTGGGAGGGCAGTATTTT
CASRKLAGVGGQYF
>-|-|TRBV19|TRBJ2-3
TGTGCCAGTAGTATAGCGTTCCAGGGCCATACGCAGTATTTT
CASSIAFQGHTQYF
>-|-|TRBV7-9|TRBJ2-1
TGTGCCATCCCTCATGTTAGCTCCTACAATGAGCAGTTCTTC
CAIPHVSSYNEQFF
>-|-|TRBV6-9|TRBJ2-6
TGTGCCAGCAGTCTGAGATCGCCTCGACAAAGTCGGGCCAACGTCCTGACTTTC
CASSLRSPRQSRANVLTF
>-|-|TRBV19|TRBJ2-3
TGTGCCAGTAGGCTTGGACTAAACACAGATACGCAGTATTTT
CASRLGLNTDTQYF
>-|-|TRBV6-6|TRBJ2-7
TGTGCCAGCAGTCGGGGACTCAACTACGAGCAGTACTTC
CASSRGLNYEQYF
>-|-|TRBV9|TRBJ1-2
TGTGCCAGCAGCCCCCCCGGAGTTAACTATGGCTACACCTTC
CASSPPGVNYGYTF
>TRBD1|-|TRBV28|TRBJ1-5
TGTGCCAGCAGTTTAAGGGGACAGGGGGGCAGTCAGCCCCAGCATTTT
CASSLRGQGGSQPQHF
>TRBD1|-|TRBV6-6|TRBJ1-1
TGTGCCAGCAGTTCCTACAGGGGAAAGACTGAAGCTTTCTTT
CASSSYRGKTEAFF
>-|-|TRBV19|TRBJ1-1
TGTGCCAGTAGCCGAGAAGTTGTAAGAATGGTGAACACTGAAGCTTTCTTT
CASSREVVRMVNTEAFF
>-|-|TRBV15|TRBJ2-4
TGTGCCACCAGCAGACCTCTCGATCTAGCCAAAAACATTCAGTACTTC
CATSRPLDLAKNIQYF
>TRBD2|-|TRBV18|TRBJ2-1
TGTGCCAGCTCACCCGCCCCTAGCGGGAGATCCTACAATGAGCAGTTCTTC
CASSPAPSGRSYNEQFF
>TRBD1|once|TRBV19|TRBJ2-2
TGTGCCAGTAGTACTGAACCCCAGACAGGGGCCACCGGGGAGCTGTTTTTT
CASSTEPQTGATGELFF
>-|-|TRBV19|TRBJ2-3
TGTGCCAGTAGTAGGGGGGCAAGCACAGATACGCAGTATTTT
CASSRGASTDTQYF
>-|-|TRBV14|TRBJ1-5
TGTGCCAGCAGCCGAGGTGGTCAGCCCCAGCATTTT
CASSRGGQPQHF
>-|few|TRBV28|TRBJ1-1
TGTGCCAGCAATTTCCTTGGGGGCAGAAAGAACACTGAAGCTTTCTTT
CASNFLGGRKNTEAFF
>TRBD1|-|TRBV10-2|TRBJ1-1
TGCGCCAGCAGTCCCCCGACAGGGGGTGGCACTGAAGCTTTCTTT
CASSPPTGGGTEAFF
>-|-|TRBV2|TRBJ1-1
TGTGCCAGCAATCCCTTGTCGGGGTTAGCCCTGAACACTGAAGCTTTCTTT
CASNPLSGLALNTEAFF
>-|-|TRBV6-1|TRBJ1-4
TGTGCCAGCAGTGAACGGGCACGAACTAATGAAAAACTGTTTTTT
CASSERARTNEKLFF
>-|once|TRBV10-2|TRBJ2-5
TGCGCCAGCACGGTGCGTGGCCAAGAGACCCAGTACTTC
CASTVRGQETQYF
>-|-|TRBV18|TRBJ2-2
TGTGCCAGCTCACCTCTCTCCCGGAACACCGGGGAGCTGTTTTTT
CASSPLSRNTGELFF
>TRBD2|-|TRBV2|TRBJ2-1
TGTGCCAGCAGTGTGGGACTAGCGGGAGGTCTTGAGCAGTTCTTC
CASSVGLAGGLEQFF
>-|-|TRBV30|TRBJ1-2
TGTGCCTGGAGTGTTCAGGCATCAGGGGGCTACACCTTC
CAWSVQASGGYTF